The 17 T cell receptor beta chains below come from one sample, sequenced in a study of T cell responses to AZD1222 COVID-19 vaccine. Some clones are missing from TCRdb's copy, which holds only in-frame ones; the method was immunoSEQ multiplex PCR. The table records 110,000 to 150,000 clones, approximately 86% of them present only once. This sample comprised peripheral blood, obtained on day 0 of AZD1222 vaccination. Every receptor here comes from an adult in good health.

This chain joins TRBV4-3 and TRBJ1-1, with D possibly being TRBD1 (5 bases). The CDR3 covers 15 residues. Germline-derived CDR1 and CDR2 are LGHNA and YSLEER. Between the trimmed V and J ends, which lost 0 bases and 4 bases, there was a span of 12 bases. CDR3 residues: CASSQDGAGFTEAFF. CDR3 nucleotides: TGCGCCAGCAGCCAAGATGGGGCTGGGTTCACTGAAGCTTTCTTT.

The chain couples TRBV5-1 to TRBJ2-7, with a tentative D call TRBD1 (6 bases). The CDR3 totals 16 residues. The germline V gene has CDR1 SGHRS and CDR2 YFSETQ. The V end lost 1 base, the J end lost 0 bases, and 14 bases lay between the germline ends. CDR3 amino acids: CASSLWTAQTSYEQYF. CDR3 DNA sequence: TGCGCCAGCAGCTTGTGGACAGCCCAAACCTCCTACGAGCAGTACTTC.

DNA of the CDR3: TGTGCCAGCAGTGAGGCCCCGGGCCAAGACTACGAGCAGTACTTC. This encodes CASSEAPGQDYEQYF. The J gene is TRBJ2-7, the V gene TRBV6-4; the D is unclear. The CDR3 sequence is 15 residues long. Trimming removed 3 bases from V and 3 bases from J, with 15 bases in between. Germline V gene lookup returns CDR1 MRHNA and CDR2 SNTAGT.

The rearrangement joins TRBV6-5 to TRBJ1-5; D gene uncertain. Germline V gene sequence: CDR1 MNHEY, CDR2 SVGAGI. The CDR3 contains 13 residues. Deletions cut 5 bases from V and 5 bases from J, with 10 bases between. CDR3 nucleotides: TGTGCCAGCAGTAACCAGCGGTATCAGCCCCAGCATTTT. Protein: CASSNQRYQPQHF.

The CDR3 DNA follows: TGTGCCAGCAGCTCAGACAGGGCTACTGGAAACACCATATATTTT. Protein product: CASSSDRATGNTIYF. The rearrangement links TRBV5-4 to TRBJ1-3; the match to TRBD1 covers 7 bases. This CDR3 has 15 residues. V lost 3 bases and J lost 2; bases outside the gene matches: 5. Germline V gives CDR1 SGHNT, CDR2 YYREEE (reference sequence).

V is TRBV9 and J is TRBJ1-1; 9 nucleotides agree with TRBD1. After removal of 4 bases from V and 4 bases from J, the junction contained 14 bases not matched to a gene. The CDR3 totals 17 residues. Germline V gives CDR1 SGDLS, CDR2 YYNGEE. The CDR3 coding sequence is TGTGCCAGCAGCAATCGACCTATACAGGGGGCGCCCACTGAAGCTTTCTTT. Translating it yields CASSNRPIQGAPTEAFF.

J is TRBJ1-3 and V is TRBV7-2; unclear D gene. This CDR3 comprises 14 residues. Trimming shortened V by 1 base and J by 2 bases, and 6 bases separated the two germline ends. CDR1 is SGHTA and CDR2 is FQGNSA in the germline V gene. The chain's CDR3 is CASSLGVAGNTIYF. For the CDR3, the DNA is TGTGCCAGCAGCTTAGGGGTAGCTGGAAACACCATATATTTT.

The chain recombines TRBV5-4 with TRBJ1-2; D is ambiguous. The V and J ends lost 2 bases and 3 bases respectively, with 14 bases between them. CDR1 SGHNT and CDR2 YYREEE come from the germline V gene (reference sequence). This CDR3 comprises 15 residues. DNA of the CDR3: TGTGCCAGCAGCTTTGTTTCAGCCGACGACTATGGCTACACCTTC. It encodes CASSFVSADDYGYTF.

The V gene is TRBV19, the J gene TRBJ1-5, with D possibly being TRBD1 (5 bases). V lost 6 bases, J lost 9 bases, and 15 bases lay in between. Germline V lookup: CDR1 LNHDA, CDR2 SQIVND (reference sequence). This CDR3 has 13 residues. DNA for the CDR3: TGTGCCAGTAGGTTCATCGCTCAGGGGCCCCAGCATTTT. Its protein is CASRFIAQGPQHF.

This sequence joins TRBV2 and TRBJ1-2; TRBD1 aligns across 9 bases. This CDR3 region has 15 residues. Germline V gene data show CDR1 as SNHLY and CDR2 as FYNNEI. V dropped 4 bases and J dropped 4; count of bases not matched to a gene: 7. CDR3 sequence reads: CASSAGTGSLYGYTF. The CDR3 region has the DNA TGTGCCAGCAGTGCCGGGACAGGGTCCCTCTATGGCTACACCTTC.

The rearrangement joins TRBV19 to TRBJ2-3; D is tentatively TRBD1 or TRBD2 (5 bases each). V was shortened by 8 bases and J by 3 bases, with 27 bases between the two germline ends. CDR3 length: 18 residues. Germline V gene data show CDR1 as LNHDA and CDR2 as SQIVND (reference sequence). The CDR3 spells CASGPHHQGDPRTDTQYF. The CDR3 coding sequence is TGTGCCAGTGGACCGCATCATCAGGGAGACCCAAGGACAGATACGCAGTATTTT.

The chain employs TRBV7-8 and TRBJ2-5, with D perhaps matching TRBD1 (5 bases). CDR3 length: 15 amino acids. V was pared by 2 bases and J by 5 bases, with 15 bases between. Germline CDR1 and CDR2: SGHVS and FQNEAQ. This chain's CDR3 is CASSLFGQGRETQYF. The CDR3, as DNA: TGTGCCAGCAGCTTATTCGGCCAGGGTCGTGAGACCCAGTACTTC.

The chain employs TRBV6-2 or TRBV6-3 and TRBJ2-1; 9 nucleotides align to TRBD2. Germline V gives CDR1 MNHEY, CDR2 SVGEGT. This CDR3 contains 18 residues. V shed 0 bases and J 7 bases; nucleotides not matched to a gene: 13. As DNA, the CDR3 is TGTGCCAGCAGTTACTCTCTGACTAGCGGAAGATTGGGGAATGAGCAGTTCTTC. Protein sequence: CASSYSLTSGRLGNEQFF.

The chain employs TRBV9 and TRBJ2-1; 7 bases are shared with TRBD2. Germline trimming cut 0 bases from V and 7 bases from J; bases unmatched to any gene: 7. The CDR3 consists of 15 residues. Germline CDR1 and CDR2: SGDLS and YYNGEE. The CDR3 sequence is CASSVVAGERNEQFF. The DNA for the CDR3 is TGTGCCAGCAGCGTAGTGGCGGGAGAGCGTAATGAGCAGTTCTTC.

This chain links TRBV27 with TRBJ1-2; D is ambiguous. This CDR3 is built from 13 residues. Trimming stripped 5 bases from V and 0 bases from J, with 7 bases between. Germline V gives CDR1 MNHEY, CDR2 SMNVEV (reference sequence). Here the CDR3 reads CASSTIANYGYTF. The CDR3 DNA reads TGTGCCAGCAGTACGATAGCTAACTATGGCTACACCTTC.

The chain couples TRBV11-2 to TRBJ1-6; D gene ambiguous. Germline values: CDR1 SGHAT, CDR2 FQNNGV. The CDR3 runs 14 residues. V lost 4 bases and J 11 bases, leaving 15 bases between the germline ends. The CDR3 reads CASSSDSFFTPLHF. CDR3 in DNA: TGTGCCAGCAGCTCCGATAGTTTCTTTACACCCCTCCACTTT.

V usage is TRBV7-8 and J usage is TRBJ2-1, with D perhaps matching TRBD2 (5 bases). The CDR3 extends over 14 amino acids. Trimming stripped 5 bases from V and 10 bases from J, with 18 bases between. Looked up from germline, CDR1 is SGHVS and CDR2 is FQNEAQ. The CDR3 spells CASSPRRAPLEQFF. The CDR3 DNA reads TGTGCCAGCAGCCCCCGGCGGGCTCCTTTGGAGCAGTTCTTC.